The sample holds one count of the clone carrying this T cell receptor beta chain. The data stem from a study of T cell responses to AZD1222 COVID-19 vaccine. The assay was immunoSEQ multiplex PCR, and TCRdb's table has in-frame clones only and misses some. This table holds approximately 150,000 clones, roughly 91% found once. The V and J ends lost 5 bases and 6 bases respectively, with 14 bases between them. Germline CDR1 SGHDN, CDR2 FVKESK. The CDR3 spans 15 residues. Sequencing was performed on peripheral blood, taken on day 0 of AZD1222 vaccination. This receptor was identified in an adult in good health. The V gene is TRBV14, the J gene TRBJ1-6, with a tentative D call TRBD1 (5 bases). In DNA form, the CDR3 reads TGTGCCAGCAGCACCCGACTCGGGGGTAATTCACCCCTCCACTTT. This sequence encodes CASSTRLGGNSPLHF.